The 8 T cell receptor beta chains below all came from one sample that was sequenced in a study of memory CD8 T cells in hepatitis C reinfection. Time point given: late/post reinfection, 12 to 24 weeks after detection. The sorted cells went straight to TCR sequencing with no prior in vitro expansion. The data were produced by immunoSEQ multiplex PCR, yet TCRdb's version contains in-frame clones alone and is incomplete. This table holds about 50,000 clones, roughly nine tenths found once. Sequencing was done on a sample of naive CD8+ T cells sorted from blood. The receptors here all came from a man aged 18-30 years with hepatitis C virus infection.

The rearrangement links TRBV18 to TRBJ2-7; 11 bases map to TRBD2. The CDR3 has 14 amino acids. The V and J ends lost 5 bases and 4 bases, in that order; junction bases with no gene match: 4. Germline values: CDR1 KGHSH, CDR2 LQKENI. The CDR3 DNA follows: TGTGCCAGCTCATACGGACTAGCGGGTTACGAGCAGTACTTC. This encodes CASSYGLAGYEQYF.

The chain carries TRBV5-1 and TRBJ2-7, with D possibly TRBD1 on 5 matching bases. The CDR3 sequence is 15 residues long. V was pared by 0 bases and J by 3 bases, with 13 bases between. Per the germline V gene, CDR1 is SGHRS and CDR2 is YFSETQ. The CDR3 sequence is CASSLEAGMFYEQYF. For the CDR3, the DNA is TGCGCCAGCAGCTTGGAGGCAGGGATGTTCTACGAGCAGTACTTC.

The V and J genes are TRBV5-6 and TRBJ2-7; tentative D call: TRBD2 (5 bases). This CDR3 is 13 amino acids long. The germline V gene has CDR1 SGHDT and CDR2 YYEEEE. V lost 3 bases and J lost 5, with 12 bases in between. The CDR3 loop is CASSYRGSHEQYF. CDR3 nucleotides: TGTGCCAGCAGCTATCGGGGTTCTCACGAGCAGTACTTC.

V is TRBV13 and J is TRBJ2-7; unclear D gene. This CDR3 is built from 14 residues. Germline V gene lookup returns CDR1 PRHDT and CDR2 FYEKMQ (reference sequence). Trimming removed 3 bases at V and 0 bases at J, with 9 bases between. The CDR3 sequence is CASSFQSSSYEQYF. In DNA, the CDR3 is TGTGCCAGCAGCTTTCAGTCTAGCTCCTACGAGCAGTACTTC.

The chain combines TRBV6-6 with TRBJ2-5, with D possibly TRBD2 on 7 matching bases. The V and J ends lost 2 bases and 0 bases respectively, with 13 bases between them. The CDR3 runs 16 residues. The germline CDR1 and CDR2 sequences are MNHNY and SVGAGI (reference sequence). The CDR3 DNA follows: TGTGCCAGCAGTTACGGGCGGGGGCTGTACCAAGAGACCCAGTACTTC. Translation: CASSYGRGLYQETQYF.

This clone was observed a handful of times. The gene calls are TRBV5-1 and TRBJ2-1; 7 bases fit TRBD2. Germline V lookup: CDR1 SGHRS, CDR2 YFSETQ. The V and J ends lost 0 bases and 6 bases, in that order; junction bases with no gene match: 9. This CDR3 has 16 amino acids. The CDR3 DNA reads TGCGCCAGCAGCTTGGGCCTAGCGGCCTGGGGCAATGAGCAGTTCTTC. It specifies CASSLGLAAWGNEQFF.

The CDR3 sequence is CASSLSSGLSYEQYF. DNA of the CDR3: TGTGCCAGCAGCTTATCCTCAGGGCTTTCCTACGAGCAGTACTTC. The chain employs TRBV7-9 and TRBJ2-5; D is possibly TRBD1 (5 bases). The J call may be in error: the DNA end matches TRBJ2-7 better. The CDR3 contains 15 residues. Germline V gene data show CDR1 as SEHNR and CDR2 as FQNEAQ (reference sequence).

V gene TRBV28 combines with J gene TRBJ2-1, with D tentatively TRBD2 (5 bases). V lost 1 base and J 7 bases, leaving 5 bases between the germline ends. Per the germline V gene, CDR1 is MDHEN and CDR2 is SYDVKM. The CDR3 consists of 12 residues. CDR3 loop: CASSLSGNEQFF. The CDR3 DNA sequence: TGTGCCAGCAGTTTATCGGGGAATGAGCAGTTCTTC.